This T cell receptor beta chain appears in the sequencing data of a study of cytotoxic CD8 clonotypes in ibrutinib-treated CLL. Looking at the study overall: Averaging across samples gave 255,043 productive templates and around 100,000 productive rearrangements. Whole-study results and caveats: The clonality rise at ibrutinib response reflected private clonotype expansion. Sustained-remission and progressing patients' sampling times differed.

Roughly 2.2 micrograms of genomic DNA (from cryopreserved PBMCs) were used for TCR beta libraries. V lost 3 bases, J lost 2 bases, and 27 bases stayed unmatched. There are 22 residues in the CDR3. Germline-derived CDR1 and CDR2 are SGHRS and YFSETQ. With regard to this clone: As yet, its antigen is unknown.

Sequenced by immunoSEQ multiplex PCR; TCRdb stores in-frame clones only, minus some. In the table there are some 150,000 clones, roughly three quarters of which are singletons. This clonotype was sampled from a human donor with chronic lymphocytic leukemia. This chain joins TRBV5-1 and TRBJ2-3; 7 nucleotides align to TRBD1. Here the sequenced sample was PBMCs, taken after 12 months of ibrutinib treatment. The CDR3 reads CASSSKARTGAGASTYTDTQYF. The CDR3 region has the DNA TGCGCCAGCAGCTCAAAAGCCCGAACAGGGGCAGGGGCTAGCACCTACACAGATACGCAGTATTTT.